This is a list of T cell receptor beta chains from one sample in a study of PD-L1 blockade in urothelial cancer. Only in-frame clones appear in the TCRdb table, and some are missing; sequencing was by immunoSEQ multiplex PCR. The sample consists of some 47,000 clones, roughly 78% of them appearing once. The source was PBMCs, collected around atezolizumab (anti-PD-L1) treatment. All receptors come from a man in his sixties or seventies with urothelial cancer. Each CDR3 is given with its conserved first and last residue. The order of the fields is clone size, J gene, D gene, V gene, CDR3 DNA, CDR3 protein. A D gene is named only where the DNA matches it firmly. A clone size is listed for some rows: how often the clone was seen (once, few, many), or a class if it is expanded.

>.|TRBJ2-7|TRBD2|TRBV5-1
TGCGCCAGCAGCGCCCGACTAGCGGGGTACAACGAGCAGTACTTC
CASSARLAGYNEQYF
>.|TRBJ2-1|.|TRBV2
TGTGCCAGCAGGGAGTACAATGAGCAGTTCTTC
CASREYNEQFF
>.|TRBJ2-7|.|TRBV7-2
TGTGCCAGCAGCTTCAAGACTAGTGTAGGGGAGCAGTACTTC
CASSFKTSVGEQYF
>.|TRBJ2-1|.|TRBV7-2
TGTGCCAGCAGCTTCCGGACTGGGAGCAGTTTCTTC
CASSFRTGSSFF
>.|TRBJ2-1|TRBD2|TRBV7-8
TGTGCCAGCAGCTTAGTGAGCGGGGCTTACAATGAGCAGTTCTTC
CASSLVSGAYNEQFF
>.|TRBJ2-6|TRBD1|TRBV18
TGTGCCAGCTCACTTGGGACAGCGAACTCTGGGGCCAACGTCCTGACTTTC
CASSLGTANSGANVLTF
>.|TRBJ2-7|.|TRBV2
TGTGCCAGCAGCGGGTTTCTCAGGGGTGGAGAGCAGTACTTC
CASSGFLRGGEQYF
>.|TRBJ1-1|.|TRBV5-1
TGCGCCAGCAGCTTGGAAGCGGATGGGACTGAAGCTTTCTTT
CASSLEADGTEAFF
>few|TRBJ2-1|TRBD1|TRBV5-4
TGTGCCAGCAGCTTGGCGGGACAGAGCTCCTACAATGAGCAGTTCTTC
CASSLAGQSSYNEQFF
>.|TRBJ2-2|.|TRBV5-5
TGTGCCAGCGGCGGGACAGCTACCACCGGGGAGCTGTTTTTT
CASGGTATTGELFF
>few|TRBJ2-5|TRBD2|TRBV6-5
TGTGCCAGCAGTTACCGACTAGCGGGGGCAGGGGAGACCCAGTACTTC
CASSYRLAGAGETQYF
>.|TRBJ1-6|TRBD1|TRBV19
TGTGCCAGTAGTGGCCGGGACAGCAATTCACCCCTCCACTTT
CASSGRDSNSPLHF
>.|TRBJ2-7|.|TRBV7-2
TGTGCCAGCAGCTCACCTACCACCCACGAGCAGTACTTC
CASSSPTTHEQYF
>.|TRBJ2-1|TRBD2|TRBV29-1
TGCAGCGTTGGTAGCGGGGGGATGAGGAATGAGCAGTTCTTC
CSVGSGGMRNEQFF
>.|TRBJ2-7|.|TRBV21-1
TGTGCCAGCAGCAAATATTTAAGCCTCCGGGACAGAACCTACGAGCAGTACTTC
CASSKYLSLRDRTYEQYF